The 30 T cell receptor beta chains below all came from one sample that was sequenced in a study of cytomegalovirus exposure and HLA in healthy donors. 60 Vbeta and 13 Jbeta primers were used in PCR. Here immunoSEQ multiplex PCR was the method, and the copy in TCRdb shows in-frame clones only, minus some. The data hold 200,000 to 250,000 clones, with approximately 88% observed a single time. Material for sequencing was PBMCs. Receptors were obtained from a boy younger than 10 in good health and CMV-seronegative.

The CDR3 bases are TGTGCCAGCAGCCCGACAGGGGGCACTGAAGCTTTCTTT. Translation gives CASSPTGGTEAFF. V and J are TRBV13 and TRBJ1-1; 9 bases align to TRBD1. CDR3 size: 13 residues. With 5 bases clipped from V and 4 bases from J, the junction kept 2 bases outside the gene matches. Germline values: CDR1 PRHDT, CDR2 FYEKMQ (reference sequence).

V gene TRBV6-1 combines with J gene TRBJ1-1, with a possible D match to TRBD1 (6 bases). V was clipped by 7 bases and J by 3 bases, with 9 bases between them. Germline CDR1 reads MNHNS; CDR2 reads SASEGT. This CDR3 spans 12 amino acids. CDR3 in amino acids: CASTRGDTEAFF. The CDR3 DNA follows: TGTGCCAGCACCAGGGGTGACACTGAAGCTTTCTTT.

This clone has just a few counts. The rearrangement uses TRBV6-6 and TRBJ1-1, with 9 bases that match TRBD1. This CDR3 comprises 13 residues. J lost 11 bases, V lost 5 bases, and 9 bases had no gene match. Germline V CDR1 and CDR2: MNHNY, SVGAGI (reference sequence). The CDR3 DNA reads as TGTGCCAGCAGTCTACAGGGGGCCTTGGAGGCTTTCTTT. Its translation is CASSLQGALEAFF.

The gene calls are TRBV2 and TRBJ1-2; a possible D gene is TRBD1 (5 bases). The CDR3 contains 16 residues. Germline V lookup: CDR1 SNHLY, CDR2 FYNNEI. Trimming removed 1 base from V and 3 bases from J, with 15 bases in between. CDR3 in amino acids: CASSEGGTSYHYGYTF. CDR3 nucleotide sequence: TGTGCCAGCAGTGAAGGCGGGACTTCCTACCACTATGGCTACACCTTC. Full variable domain (outside the CDR3, taken from reference TRBV2 and TRBJ1-2): EPEVTQTPSHQVTQMGQEVILRCVPISNHLYFYWYRQILGQKVEFLVSFYNNEISEKSEIFDDQFSVERPDGSNFTLKIRSTKLEDSAMYFCASSEGGTSYHYGYTFGSGTRLTVV.

This clone has more than one count but fewer than ten. The rearrangement joins TRBV6-6 to TRBJ1-2; possible D gene TRBD1, 5 bases. In germline, CDR1 is MNHNY, CDR2 SVGAGI (reference sequence). The length of the CDR3 is 13 residues. V was pared by 0 bases and J by 8 bases, with 10 bases between. As DNA, the CDR3 is TGTGCCAGCAGTTACTCCAGCGGGGACGGCTACACCTTC. Translated, it gives CASSYSSGDGYTF.

This clone occurred a few times. V and J are TRBV6-1 and TRBJ2-7; 9 positions match TRBD1. The germline gives CDR1 MNHNS, CDR2 SASEGT. The CDR3 length is 15 residues. The trim removed 5 bases at V and 3 bases at J, leaving 8 bases unmatched. This CDR3 reads CASSLNRGQSYEQYF. CDR3 sequence (DNA): TGTGCCAGCAGTCTTAACAGGGGGCAGAGCTACGAGCAGTACTTC.

V is TRBV5-1 and J is TRBJ2-5; 9 bases match TRBD2. V dropped 2 bases and J dropped 5; count of bases not matched to a gene: 7. The CDR3 length is 15 residues. Germline loops: CDR1 SGHRS, CDR2 YFSETQ. The CDR3 is CASSFEGLAWETQYF. The CDR3 DNA sequence: TGCGCCAGCAGCTTTGAGGGACTAGCTTGGGAGACCCAGTACTTC.

This clone was seen a few times. V is TRBV27 and J is TRBJ2-1; 13 bases align to TRBD2. This CDR3 has 16 amino acids. V trimming: 8 bases; J trimming: 9 bases; junction bases outside the gene matches: 13. Germline lookup yields CDR1 MNHEY and CDR2 SMNVEV (reference sequence). CDR3 amino acids: CASGTSGRAREREQFF. The CDR3 coding sequence is TGTGCCAGCGGTACTAGCGGGAGGGCCAGAGAGCGTGAGCAGTTCTTC.

The genes are TRBV6-5 and TRBJ1-1, with D maybe TRBD1 (5 bases). The V end was cut by 5 bases, the J end by 0 bases, with 13 bases between. CDR1 and CDR2 (germline): MNHEY, SVGAGI. CDR3 length: 15 residues. In DNA form, the CDR3 reads TGTGCCAGCAGTGGCAGGGCGAGGATGAACACTGAAGCTTTCTTT. Its translation is CASSGRARMNTEAFF.

This rearrangement joins TRBV10-3 to TRBJ1-5; 8 bases map to TRBD1. CDR3 length: 15 amino acids. J was trimmed by 4 bases and V by 5 bases; bases with no gene match: 7. CDR1 and CDR2 from the germline V gene are ENHRY and SYGVKD. The DNA for the CDR3 is TGTGCCATCAGTCAGGGGGCAGAATTAAATCAGCCCCAGCATTTT. Its protein product is CAISQGAELNQPQHF.

This clone has only one observation. J is TRBJ1-3 and V is TRBV11-2, with TRBD1 as a possible D gene (5 bases). The germline V gene encodes CDR1 SGHAT and CDR2 FQNNGV. The germline V and J ends were trimmed by 7 bases and 0 bases, with 13 bases remaining between them. This CDR3 is 15 amino acids long. CDR3 protein: CASTLGGSSGNTIYF. The CDR3 DNA reads TGTGCCAGCACTCTCGGGGGGTCCTCTGGAAACACCATATATTTT.

The CDR3 bases are TGCAGTGCTGGGACAGGCGAGCAGTACTTC. Amino acid sequence: CSAGTGEQYF. The genes are TRBV20-1 and TRBJ2-7; 8 nucleotides match TRBD1. There are 10 residues in the CDR3. Germline CDR1 reads DFQATT; CDR2 reads SNEGSKA (reference sequence). The trim removed 5 bases at V and 6 bases at J, leaving 0 bases unmatched.

This clone has more than one count but fewer than ten. J is TRBJ2-3 and V is TRBV4-1, with D unclear. The V end lost 0 bases, the J end lost 4 bases, and 5 bases lay between the germline ends. Germline V CDR1 and CDR2: MGHRA, YSYEKL. The CDR3 spans 13 residues. CDR3 residues: CASSQEAPDTQYF. CDR3 DNA sequence: TGCGCCAGCAGCCAAGAAGCCCCAGATACGCAGTATTTT.

V gene TRBV28 combines with J gene TRBJ1-2; weak D call: TRBD1 (5 bases). V was trimmed by 3 bases and J by 3 bases, leaving 8 bases between them. Germline V CDR1 and CDR2: MDHEN, SYDVKM. This CDR3 comprises 13 residues. The DNA of the CDR3 is TGTGCCAGCAGTTTGTCGGGGGACTATGGCTACACCTTC. This encodes CASSLSGDYGYTF.

The chain combines TRBV19 with TRBJ2-3; 7 positions match TRBD2. The CDR3 has 16 residues. The trim removed 4 bases at V and 2 bases at J, leaving 9 bases unmatched. Looked up from germline, CDR1 is LNHDA and CDR2 is SQIVND (reference sequence). Here the CDR3 DNA reads TGTGCCAGTAGTACCGGGGGGTGGTACCCCACAGATACGCAGTATTTT. It yields the protein CASSTGGWYPTDTQYF. Filled out from reference TRBV19 and TRBJ2-3, the complete variable domain reads DGGITQSPKYLFRKEGQNVTLSCEQNLNHDAMYWYRQDPGQGLRLIYYSQIVNDFQKGDIAEGYSVSREKKESFPLTVTSAQKNPTAFYLCASSTGGWYPTDTQYFGPGTRLTVL.

This clone was recorded only once. The rearrangement links TRBV11-2 to TRBJ2-1, with 9 bases lining up with TRBD2. Germline V gene lookup returns CDR1 SGHAT and CDR2 FQNNGV. Trimming cost V 5 bases and J 7 bases; bases outside gene matches: 15. CDR3 length: 17 amino acids. The CDR3 loop is CASSPRRGGRAGNEQFF. For the CDR3, the DNA is TGTGCCAGCAGCCCCCGACGGGGCGGGAGGGCCGGAAATGAGCAGTTCTTC.

V usage is TRBV6-1 and J usage is TRBJ2-5, with no clear D. Judging by the DNA end, TRBJ2-7 fits better; the J call may be wrong. The germline CDR1 and CDR2 sequences are MNHNS and SASEGT. The CDR3 runs 12 residues. DNA for the CDR3: TGTGCCAGCAGTGAAGTCGGGTACGAGCAGTACTTC. It is translated as CASSEVGYEQYF.

J is TRBJ2-1 and V is TRBV14, with TRBD2 identical over 7 bases. The CDR3 is made up of 14 amino acids. The V gene's germline CDR1 is SGHDN and CDR2 FVKESK. With V trimmed by 2 bases and J by 10 bases, 8 bases remained unmatched. CDR3 in amino acids: CASSQLGGMEEQFF. CDR3 nucleotides: TGTGCCAGCAGCCAACTGGGAGGGATGGAGGAGCAGTTCTTC.

This clone occurred once. This chain links TRBV28 with TRBJ1-1; 10 nucleotides line up with TRBD1. The CDR3 sequence is 14 residues long. Germline CDR1 and CDR2: MDHEN and SYDVKM. V dropped 5 bases and J dropped 5; count of bases not matched to a gene: 5. CDR3 in DNA: TGTGCCAGCAGTCGGGACAGGGGTTGGACTGAAGCTTTCTTT. Encoded protein: CASSRDRGWTEAFF.

J is TRBJ2-5 and V is TRBV7-6; 7 bases align to TRBD2. CDR3 length equals 19 residues. Germline lookup yields CDR1 SGHVS and CDR2 FNYEAQ. V lost 1 base, J lost 2 bases, and 16 bases stayed unmatched. This CDR3 reads CASSLGVRPASGPQETQYF. CDR3 nucleotides: TGTGCCAGCAGCTTAGGGGTACGCCCGGCTAGCGGACCTCAAGAGACCCAGTACTTC.

The chain combines TRBV19 with TRBJ1-2, with D uncertain. Per the germline V gene, CDR1 is LNHDA and CDR2 is SQIVND (reference sequence). Trimming shortened V by 11 bases and J by 2 bases, and 15 bases separated the two germline ends. The CDR3 is 13 residues long. CDR3 DNA: TGTGCCTGCTCCCGAGGCGCGAACTATGGCTACACCTTC. Protein: CACSRGANYGYTF.

The chain is built from TRBV5-6 and TRBJ2-3, with 8 bases identical to TRBD1. CDR1 and CDR2 (germline): SGHDT, YYEEEE. The CDR3 is made up of 17 amino acids. J gave up 2 bases and V 4 bases, and 12 bases lay outside the gene matches. The CDR3 nucleotides read TGTGCCAGCAGCGCCCCCGGAGGACAGGGACACACAGATACGCAGTATTTT. Protein product: CASSAPGGQGHTDTQYF.

The chain has TRBV2 and TRBJ2-5; TRBD1 matches at 8 bases. Unmatched junction bases numbered 10, after V lost 5 bases and J lost 5 bases. Germline V gene lookup returns CDR1 SNHLY and CDR2 FYNNEI. This CDR3 has 15 amino acids. The CDR3, as DNA: TGTGCCAGCAGTCTCCAGGGGGCGGGGCAGGAGACCCAGTACTTC. This translates into CASSLQGAGQETQYF.

The chain employs TRBV20-1 and TRBJ1-1, with a tentative D call TRBD1 (6 bases). The CDR3 contains 11 residues. Germline assignment: CDR1 DFQATT and CDR2 SNEGSKA (reference sequence). The CDR3 DNA reads TGCAGCCTCAAAACAGGGTTTGACGCTTTCTTT. Translated, it gives CSLKTGFDAFF.

The rearrangement joins TRBV6-5 to TRBJ2-1; 7 bases are a match to TRBD2. Germline CDR1 is MNHEY and CDR2 is SVGAGI. The CDR3 length is 15 residues. V lost 5 bases to trimming and J lost 6 bases; unmatched junction nucleotides: 10. The CDR3 DNA reads TGTGCCAGCAGTGTCACCATTCCTAGCGGCAATGAGCAGTTCTTC. Amino acid sequence: CASSVTIPSGNEQFF.

The rearrangement joins TRBV10-3 to TRBJ1-4; possibly TRBD1 for D (6 bases). V was trimmed by 6 bases and J by 2 bases, leaving 13 bases between them. From germline, CDR1 is ENHRY and CDR2 SYGVKD. This CDR3 is built from 15 residues. The CDR3 loop is CAISPGQGTNEKLFF. CDR3 nucleotide sequence: TGTGCCATCAGCCCAGGTCAGGGGACTAATGAAAAACTGTTTTTT.

V usage is TRBV29-1 and J usage is TRBJ2-5; D may be TRBD1 (6 bases). The J call may be in error: the DNA end matches TRBJ2-7 better. Germline CDR1 and CDR2: SQVTM and ANQGSEA. The CDR3 sequence is 16 residues long. CDR3 in DNA: TGCAGCGTTGAAGGAGGTCGGGACAATAAACCCTACGAGCAGTACTTC. Residues: CSVEGGRDNKPYEQYF.

This clone has just one count. The rearrangement links TRBV9 to TRBJ2-3; weak D call: TRBD2 (6 bases). Germline V lookup: CDR1 SGDLS, CDR2 YYNGEE. This CDR3 contains 15 residues. Trimming left V 0 bases short and J 4 bases short, with 12 bases between. The CDR3 reads CASSVVVGGADTQYF. The DNA of the CDR3 is TGTGCCAGCAGCGTAGTGGTGGGAGGTGCAGATACGCAGTATTTT.

The V and J genes are TRBV10-1 and TRBJ2-3; 8 nucleotides line up with TRBD2. This CDR3 contains 15 residues. The trim removed 5 bases at V and 1 base at J, leaving 5 bases unmatched. Germline V gene lookup returns CDR1 WNHNN and CDR2 SYGVQD (reference sequence). CDR3 nucleotides: TGCGCCAGCAGTCGGGGGGGAGGTGGCACAGATACGCAGTATTTT. Translating it yields CASSRGGGGTDTQYF.

The rearrangement links TRBV10-3 to TRBJ2-7; TRBD1 matches at 9 bases. V lost 4 bases and J lost 7; bases outside the gene matches: 8. CDR1 ENHRY and CDR2 SYGVKD come from the germline V gene. This CDR3 is built from 14 residues. This chain's CDR3 is CAISATGGAPEQYF. CDR3 sequence (DNA): TGTGCCATCAGTGCGACAGGGGGTGCTCCTGAGCAGTACTTC.